This TCR beta chain was sequenced during a study of vaccination effects on CD4 cells after COVID-19. Germline V gene lookup returns CDR1 SGHTA and CDR2 FQGTGA. With 4 bases removed from V and 1 base from J, the gap between germline ends came to 16 bases. The CDR3 contains 17 residues. Sequenced by immunoSEQ multiplex PCR; TCRdb stores in-frame clones only, minus some. Here the sample spans nearly 45,000 clones, around 72% being singletons. Before sequencing, viral peptide pools were used by the ViraFEST assay to expand antigen-specific CD4+ T cells. Having been cultured for around ten days, the cells underwent CD4+ T cell isolation. SARS-CoV-2 infected the person between March and December 2020, as confirmed by PCR. About this clone: Its antigen remains unidentified.

This chain links TRBV7-3 with TRBJ2-2, with D perhaps matching TRBD1 or TRBD2 (5 bases each). This clonotype was obtained from a human donor who had a prior SARS-CoV-2 infection. The specimen was CD4+ T cells from PBMCs cultured with a peptide pool, collected before COVID-19 vaccination. For the CDR3, the DNA is TGTGCCAGCAGCTATTCCGGGACCTACCTGAACACCGGGGAGCTGTTTTTT. Translating gives CASSYSGTYLNTGELFF.